Below, 28 T cell receptor beta chains from the same sample are listed, as sequenced in a study of blood T cell repertoires in COVID-19. Data came from immunoSEQ multiplex PCR; TCRdb stores just in-frame clones and leaves some out. The table has about 160,000 clones, around 84% seen once; the top ten hold around 7%. Sequencing was performed on PBMCs or T cells enriched from blood (not recorded which). These TCRs come from a man aged 50-60 years who had recovered from COVID-19.

This clone occurred once. The rearrangement uses TRBV5-5 and TRBJ2-3; D perhaps matches TRBD1 (6 bases). CDR3 size: 16 residues. V was shortened by 4 bases and J by 8 bases, with 23 bases between the two germline ends. In germline, CDR1 is SGHKS, CDR2 YYEKEE (reference sequence). The CDR3 is CASSNPGPTLGGTQYF. The CDR3 DNA is TGTGCCAGCAGCAACCCGGGACCAACATTAGGGGGTACGCAGTATTTT.

The CDR3 loop reads CAISESGRSNIQYF. The DNA of the CDR3 is TGTGCCATCAGTGAGTCAGGCAGGTCCAACATTCAGTACTTC. This chain connects TRBV10-3 to TRBJ2-4; D not resolved. The V end lost 0 bases, the J end lost 7 bases, and 10 bases lay between the germline ends. Germline CDR1 ENHRY, CDR2 SYGVKD. The CDR3 is 14 residues long.

The genes are TRBV5-1 and TRBJ1-1; D ambiguous. The CDR3 covers 15 residues. V lost 5 bases to trimming and J lost 1 base, with 15 bases between them. Germline-derived CDR1 and CDR2 are SGHRS and YFSETQ. The CDR3 spells CASRTGGPGNTEAFF. CDR3 bases: TGCGCCAGCAGAACCGGAGGGCCCGGGAACACTGAAGCTTTCTTT.

The chain has TRBV28 and TRBJ1-1; 7 positions agree with TRBD1. The V segment lost 5 bases and the J segment 0 bases; nucleotides outside the gene matches: 6. Germline V gene lookup returns CDR1 MDHEN and CDR2 SYDVKM. This CDR3 spans 15 amino acids. In nucleotides, the CDR3 is TGTGCCAGCAGTAAGAGGACAGGTTTGAACACTGAAGCTTTCTTT. It is translated as CASSKRTGLNTEAFF.

The DNA for the CDR3 is TGCAGTGCTAGTGTGCGACAGGGGGACTGGACGGCCAAAAACATTCAGTACTTC. Translating gives CSASVRQGDWTAKNIQYF. This sequence joins TRBV20-1 and TRBJ2-4; 9 nucleotides align to TRBD1. The germline gives CDR1 DFQATT, CDR2 SNEGSKA (reference sequence). This CDR3 region has 18 residues. V lost 3 bases to trimming and J lost 1 base; unmatched junction nucleotides: 13.

As DNA, the CDR3 is TGTGCCAGCAGCCGTAGGGGTGGTGGGGAAAAACTGTTTTTT. Translated, it gives CASSRRGGGEKLFF. The chain uses TRBV3-1 (or the pseudogene TRBV3-2) and TRBJ1-4, with TRBD1 as a possible D gene (5 bases). Trimming took 4 bases from V and 8 from J, leaving 14 bases between them. Germline lookup yields CDR1 LGHDT and CDR2 YNNKEL (reference sequence). The CDR3 contains 14 residues.

The chain joins TRBV2 to TRBJ2-5; 7 positions agree with TRBD2. The CDR3 length is 15 residues. Germline V gene data show CDR1 as SNHLY and CDR2 as FYNNEI. The V and J ends lost 5 bases and 5 bases, in that order; junction bases with no gene match: 11. The CDR3 DNA is TGTGCCAGCAGTTGGGAGGGGTTGGTGGAGGAGACCCAGTACTTC. It translates to CASSWEGLVEETQYF.

This clone was counted a single time. The chain links TRBV9 to TRBJ2-3, with 8 bases aligning to TRBD2. The germline CDR1 and CDR2 sequences are SGDLS and YYNGEE. V shed 3 bases and J 2 bases; nucleotides not matched to a gene: 8. The CDR3 runs 16 residues. In DNA, the CDR3 is TGTGCCAGCAGCGAGCCGGCGGGGGGATCCACAGATACGCAGTATTTT. It codes for CASSEPAGGSTDTQYF.

By proportion, this clone is medium-sized. The chain uses TRBV13 and TRBJ1-1, with a weak D call TRBD1 (6 bases). The CDR3 runs 14 residues. The V gene's germline CDR1 is PRHDT and CDR2 FYEKMQ (reference sequence). V was pared by 1 base and J by 5 bases, with 11 bases between. CDR3 protein: CASSLEGGLTEAFF. The CDR3 nucleotides read TGTGCCAGCAGCTTAGAGGGGGGACTAACTGAAGCTTTCTTT. Drawing the rest from reference TRBV13 and TRBJ1-1, the complete variable domain is AAGVIQSPRHLIKEKRETATLKCYPIPRHDTVYWYQQGPGQDPQFLISFYEKMQSDKGSIPDRFSAQQFSDYHSELNMSSLELGDSALYFCASSLEGGLTEAFFGQGTRLTVV.

The V call is TRBV7-2, the J call TRBJ2-7; possibly TRBD1 for D (6 bases). Germline V CDR1 and CDR2: SGHTA, FQGNSA. The length of the CDR3 is 12 residues. Trimming removed 5 bases from V and 5 bases from J, with 10 bases in between. In DNA, the CDR3 is TGTGCCAGCAGCACCAGGGGTCACGAGCAGTACTTC. This gives the protein CASSTRGHEQYF.

The CDR3 loop is CASRKRDNHEQYF. The CDR3 DNA reads as TGTGCCAGTAGAAAAAGGGACAACCACGAGCAGTACTTC. The V gene is TRBV19, the J gene TRBJ2-7, with a weak D call TRBD1 (6 bases). The V and J ends lost 6 bases and 5 bases respectively, with 14 bases between them. CDR3 length: 13 amino acids. Looked up from germline, CDR1 is LNHDA and CDR2 is SQIVND (reference sequence).

The chain employs TRBV27 and TRBJ2-1; 8 bases are shared with TRBD1. Germline V gene sequence: CDR1 MNHEY, CDR2 SMNVEV (reference sequence). The CDR3 is made up of 12 amino acids. V lost 7 bases to trimming and J lost 6 bases; unmatched junction nucleotides: 2. The CDR3 protein is CASNQGANEQFF. The CDR3 nucleotides are TGTGCCAGCAATCAGGGGGCCAATGAGCAGTTCTTC.

This clone was counted once. This rearrangement joins TRBV9 to TRBJ1-1; D gene uncertain. Germline assignment: CDR1 SGDLS and CDR2 YYNGEE. With 3 bases removed from V and 1 base from J, the gap between germline ends came to 10 bases. CDR3 length: 14 residues. The CDR3: CASSATWANTEAFF. In DNA form, the CDR3 reads TGTGCCAGCAGCGCTACTTGGGCGAACACTGAAGCTTTCTTT.

The chain couples TRBV5-4 to TRBJ1-2, with D possibly being TRBD1 (6 bases). Trimming shortened V by 0 bases and J by 7 bases, and 16 bases separated the two germline ends. Germline CDR1 and CDR2: SGHNT and YYREEE (reference sequence). The CDR3 spans 15 residues. CDR3 DNA sequence: TGTGCCAGCAGCTTGGAGGTCTTAGGGGGGGGTGGCTACACCTTC. This gives the protein CASSLEVLGGGGYTF.

V and J are TRBV19 and TRBJ1-6, with a weak D call TRBD1 (6 bases). The germline V and J ends were trimmed by 8 bases and 4 bases, with 12 bases remaining between them. Germline V gene lookup returns CDR1 LNHDA and CDR2 SQIVND (reference sequence). The CDR3 consists of 14 residues. DNA for the CDR3: TGTGCCAGTCGCGGACAGTCTTATAATTCACCCCTCCACTTT. Its protein is CASRGQSYNSPLHF.

This chain uses TRBV2 with TRBJ1-1, with D perhaps matching TRBD1 (5 bases). The V gene lost 7 bases and the J gene lost 5 bases, with 14 bases spanning the gap. CDR3 length: 13 residues. Germline V gene sequence: CDR1 SNHLY, CDR2 FYNNEI. CDR3 nucleotides: TGTGCCAGCACCACCGGGGGGAGGACTGAAGCTTTCTTT. Protein sequence: CASTTGGRTEAFF.

This CDR3 is CASSIRRNTEAFF. The CDR3 bases are TGTGCCAGTAGTATTAGGAGGAACACTGAAGCTTTCTTT. The J gene is TRBJ1-1, the V gene TRBV19; D is ambiguous. Germline loops: CDR1 LNHDA, CDR2 SQIVND (reference sequence). V was shortened by 3 bases and J by 1 base, with 6 bases between the two germline ends. The CDR3 is made up of 13 amino acids.

This chain connects TRBV19 to TRBJ1-5, with 8 bases identical to TRBD1. Germline trimming cut 11 bases from V and 2 bases from J; bases unmatched to any gene: 14. The length of the CDR3 is 16 residues. Per germline, CDR1 LNHDA and CDR2 SQIVND (reference sequence). The CDR3 region has the DNA TGTGCCGTACGAGAACAGGGGGGGTTCGGCAATCAGCCCCAGCATTTT. This encodes CAVREQGGFGNQPQHF.

The chain couples TRBV10-3 to TRBJ2-5; TRBD1 agrees at 11 bases. CDR1 and CDR2 from the germline V gene are ENHRY and SYGVKD. This CDR3 spans 14 amino acids. With V trimmed by 8 bases and J by 3 bases, 5 bases remained unmatched. CDR3 sequence (DNA): TGTGCCATCGGTGGGACAGGGGGGGAAGAGACCCAGTACTTC. This codes for CAIGGTGGEETQYF.

The rearrangement joins TRBV11-2 to TRBJ1-2; D might be TRBD1 (5 bases). Germline CDR1 SGHAT, CDR2 FQNNGV. The CDR3 loop spans 16 amino acids. The V end lost 6 bases, the J end lost 6 bases, and 23 bases lay between the germline ends. CDR3 nucleotides: TGTGCCAGCAGGAAGGCGGCCGGGAGGGGCGGAAATGGCTACACCTTC. Its protein product is CASRKAAGRGGNGYTF.

This clone has only one observation. V gene TRBV10-3 combines with J gene TRBJ1-3; D possibly corresponds to TRBD1 (5 bases). The CDR3 covers 13 residues. V was trimmed by 11 bases and J by 0 bases, leaving 11 bases between them. Germline loops: CDR1 ENHRY, CDR2 SYGVKD. DNA of the CDR3: TGTGCCGGGGGGTTGAGCTCTGGAAACACCATATATTTT. Translated, it gives CAGGLSSGNTIYF.

V usage is TRBV28 and J usage is TRBJ2-3; 12 positions match TRBD2. J lost 14 bases, V lost 3 bases, and 12 bases had no gene match. Looked up from germline, CDR1 is MDHEN and CDR2 is SYDVKM. This CDR3 spans 15 amino acids. CDR3 nucleotides: TGTGCCAGCAGTTTCTCATCCCGGGCTAGCGGGGGGGCGTATTTT. Its protein product is CASSFSSRASGGAYF.

This chain connects TRBV28 to TRBJ1-4; 9 nucleotides match TRBD1. The CDR3 loop spans 14 amino acids. The J segment lost 8 bases and the V segment lost 6 bases, leaving 7 bases of the junction unmatched. The V gene's germline CDR1 is MDHEN and CDR2 SYDVKM. CDR3 coding DNA: TGTGCCAGCAGACCCGGGACAGGGAGGGAAAAACTGTTTTTT. Protein: CASRPGTGREKLFF. Full variable domain (outside the CDR3, taken from reference TRBV28 and TRBJ1-4): DVKVTQSSRYLVKRTGEKVFLECVQDMDHENMFWYRQDPGLGLRLIYFSYDVKMKEKGDIPEGYSVSREKKERFSLILESASTNQTSMYLCASRPGTGREKLFFGSGTQLSVL.

The J gene is TRBJ1-5, the V gene TRBV13, with 7 positions matching TRBD1. CDR1 is PRHDT and CDR2 is FYEKMQ in the germline V gene (reference sequence). J gave up 4 bases and V 6 bases, and 9 bases lay outside the gene matches. The CDR3 is 15 residues long. The CDR3 reads CASRGRDSKNQPQHF. CDR3 in DNA: TGTGCCAGCAGGGGGCGGGACAGCAAAAATCAGCCCCAGCATTTT.

The rearrangement links TRBV5-1 to TRBJ1-1, with D tentatively TRBD1 (6 bases). This CDR3 has 15 amino acids. In germline, CDR1 is SGHRS, CDR2 YFSETQ. Trimming stripped 3 bases from V and 8 bases from J, with 20 bases between. The CDR3 here is CASSSQDRKVVEAFF. CDR3 bases: TGCGCCAGCAGCTCCCAGGACAGAAAAGTCGTAGAAGCTTTCTTT.

This chain links TRBV29-1 with TRBJ1-2; D uncertain. This CDR3 has 11 residues. Germline V gives CDR1 SQVTM, CDR2 ANQGSEA. The germline V and J ends were trimmed by 7 bases and 6 bases, with 12 bases remaining between them. The CDR3 bases are TGCAGCGCAACTGGGCCAAATGGCTACACCTTC. Protein product: CSATGPNGYTF.

A single count supports this clone. The gene calls are TRBV6-1 and TRBJ2-7; tentatively, D is TRBD1 (7 bases). This CDR3 has 15 amino acids. Trimming shortened V by 0 bases and J by 4 bases, and 13 bases separated the two germline ends. Per germline, CDR1 MNHNS and CDR2 SASEGT. CDR3 nucleotides: TGTGCCAGCAGTGAAGCGCGGGGCAGGGGGTACGAGCAGTACTTC. Translated, it gives CASSEARGRGYEQYF.

This clone was recorded at least ten times. For the CDR3, the DNA is TGCGCCAGCAGCCAAGATGGAGGCGGGGCTACAGATACGCAGTATTTT. Protein sequence: CASSQDGGGATDTQYF. The V and J genes are TRBV4-3 and TRBJ2-3, with D perhaps matching TRBD2 (6 bases). The V gene's germline CDR1 is LGHNA and CDR2 YSLEER. CDR3 size: 16 residues. V was pared by 0 bases and J by 3 bases, with 13 bases between.